The 4 T cell receptor beta chains below were found in one sample sequenced in a study of blood T cell repertoires in COVID-19. The data were produced by immunoSEQ multiplex PCR, yet TCRdb's version contains in-frame clones alone and is incomplete. This table has more than 250,000 clones, approximately 85% appearing once. The sample consisted of PBMCs or T cells enriched from blood (not recorded which). Every receptor here comes from a man aged 25 to 40 who had recovered from COVID-19.

For this clone: Other DNA sequences in this specimen translate into the identical CDR3. This chain uses TRBV18 with TRBJ1-2, with TRBD1 identical over 7 bases. The V gene end was trimmed by 3 bases and the J gene end by 1 base; junction bases not matched to a gene: 2. CDR1 and CDR2 (germline): KGHSH, LQKENI. The CDR3 is 14 residues long. The CDR3 DNA reads TGTGCCAGCTCACCCTCAGGGGGTAACTATGGCTACACCTTC. Its translation: CASSPSGGNYGYTF.

This clone has just one count. The rearrangement joins TRBV11-2 to TRBJ1-6, with D perhaps TRBD1 (6 bases). Per the germline V gene, CDR1 is SGHAT and CDR2 is FQNNGV. The CDR3 contains 13 residues. V was trimmed by 5 bases and J by 8 bases, leaving 10 bases between them. The CDR3 region has the DNA TGTGCCAGCAGCCCGCCAGGGGATTCACCCCTCCACTTT. Translated: CASSPPGDSPLHF.

This chain links TRBV7-2 with TRBJ2-2; a weak D match, TRBD1 (5 bases). Per germline, CDR1 SGHTA and CDR2 FQGNSA. V lost 3 bases and J 2 bases, leaving 16 bases between the germline ends. This CDR3 is built from 17 residues. The CDR3 DNA reads as TGTGCCAGCAGCTTGAGTTTTGCAGGGATAAACACCGGGGAGCTGTTTTTT. This encodes CASSLSFAGINTGELFF. The whole variable domain, remainder taken from reference TRBV7-2 and TRBJ2-2, is GAGVSQSPSNKVTEKGKDVELRCDPISGHTALYWYRQSLGQGLEFLIYFQGNSAPDKSGLPSDRFSAERTGGSVSTLTIQRTQQEDSAVYLCASSLSFAGINTGELFFGEGSRLTVL.

The rearrangement joins TRBV6-5 to TRBJ1-4, with 7 bases that match TRBD1. The trim removed 6 bases at V and 6 bases at J, leaving 4 bases unmatched. CDR3 length: 13 amino acids. Germline V gene lookup returns CDR1 MNHEY and CDR2 SVGAGI. The CDR3 loop is CASSTGTDEKLFF. CDR3 DNA sequence: TGTGCCAGCAGCACCGGGACAGATGAAAAACTGTTTTTT.